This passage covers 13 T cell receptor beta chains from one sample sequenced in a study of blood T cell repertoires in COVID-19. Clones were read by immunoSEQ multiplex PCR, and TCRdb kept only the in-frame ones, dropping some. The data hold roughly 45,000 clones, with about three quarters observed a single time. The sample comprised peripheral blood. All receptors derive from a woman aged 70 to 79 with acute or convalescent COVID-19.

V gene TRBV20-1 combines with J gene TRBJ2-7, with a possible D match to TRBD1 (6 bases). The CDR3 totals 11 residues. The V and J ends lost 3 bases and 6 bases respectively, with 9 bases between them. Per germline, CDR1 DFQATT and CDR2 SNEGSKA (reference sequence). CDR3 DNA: TGCAGTGCTAGGGGGGCTACCGAGCAGTACTTC. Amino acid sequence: CSARGATEQYF.

CDR3 protein: CASSRQGAFTGELFF. The CDR3, as DNA: TGTGCCAGCAGCCGACAGGGGGCGTTCACCGGGGAGCTGTTTTTT. The chain couples TRBV5-6 to TRBJ2-2, with TRBD1 matching over 10 bases. J was trimmed by 4 bases and V by 4 bases; bases with no gene match: 4. This CDR3 comprises 15 residues. Per germline, CDR1 SGHDT and CDR2 YYEEEE.

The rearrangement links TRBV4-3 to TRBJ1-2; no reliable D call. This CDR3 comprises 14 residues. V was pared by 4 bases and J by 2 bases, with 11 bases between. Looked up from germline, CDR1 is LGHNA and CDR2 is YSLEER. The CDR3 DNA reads TGCGCCAGCAGCCCCTCCCGGGTGAACTATGGCTACACCTTC. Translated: CASSPSRVNYGYTF.

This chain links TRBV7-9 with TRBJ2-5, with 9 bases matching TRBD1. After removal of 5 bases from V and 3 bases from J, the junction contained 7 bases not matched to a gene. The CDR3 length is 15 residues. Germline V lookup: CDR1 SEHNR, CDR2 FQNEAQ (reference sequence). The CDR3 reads CASSDPGTGKETQYF. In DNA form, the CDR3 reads TGTGCCAGCAGCGACCCCGGGACAGGGAAAGAGACCCAGTACTTC.

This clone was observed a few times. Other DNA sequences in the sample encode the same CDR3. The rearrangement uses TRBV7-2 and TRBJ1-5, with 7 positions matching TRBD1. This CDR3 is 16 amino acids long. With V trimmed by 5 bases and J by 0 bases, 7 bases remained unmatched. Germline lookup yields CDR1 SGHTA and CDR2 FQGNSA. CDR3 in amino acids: CASSLQGLYSNQPQHF. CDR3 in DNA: TGTGCCAGCAGCCTACAGGGGCTGTATAGCAATCAGCCCCAGCATTTT.

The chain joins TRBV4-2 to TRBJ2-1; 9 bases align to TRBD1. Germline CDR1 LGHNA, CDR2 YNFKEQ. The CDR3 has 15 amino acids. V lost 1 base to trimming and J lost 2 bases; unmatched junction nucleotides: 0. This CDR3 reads CASSQGQGAYNEQFF. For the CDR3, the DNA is TGTGCCAGCAGCCAAGGACAGGGGGCCTACAATGAGCAGTTCTTC.

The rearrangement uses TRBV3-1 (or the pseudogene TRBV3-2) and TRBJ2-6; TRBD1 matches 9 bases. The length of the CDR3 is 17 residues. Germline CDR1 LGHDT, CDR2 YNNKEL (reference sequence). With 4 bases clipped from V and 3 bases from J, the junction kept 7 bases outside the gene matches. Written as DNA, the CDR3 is TGTGCCAGCAGCCTGACAGGGGGGGCCGTTGGGGCCAACGTCCTGACTTTC. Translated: CASSLTGGAVGANVLTF.

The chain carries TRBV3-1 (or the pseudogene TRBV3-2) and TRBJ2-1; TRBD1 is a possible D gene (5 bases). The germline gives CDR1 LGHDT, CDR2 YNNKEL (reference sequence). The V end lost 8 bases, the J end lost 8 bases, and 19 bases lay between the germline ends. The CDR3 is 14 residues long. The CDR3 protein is CASHQGVRVDEQFF. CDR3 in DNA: TGTGCCAGCCATCAAGGGGTTAGGGTCGATGAGCAGTTCTTC.

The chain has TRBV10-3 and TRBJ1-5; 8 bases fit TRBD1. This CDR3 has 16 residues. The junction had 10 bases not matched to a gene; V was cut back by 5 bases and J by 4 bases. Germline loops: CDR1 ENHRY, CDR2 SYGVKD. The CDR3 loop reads CAISPNAGGQNQPQHF. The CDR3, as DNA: TGTGCCATCAGTCCCAATGCAGGGGGCCAAAATCAGCCCCAGCATTTT.

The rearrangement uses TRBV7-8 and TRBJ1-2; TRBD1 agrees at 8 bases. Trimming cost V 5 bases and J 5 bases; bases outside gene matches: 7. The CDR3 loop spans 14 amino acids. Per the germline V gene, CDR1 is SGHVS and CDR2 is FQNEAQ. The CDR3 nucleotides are TGTGCCAGCAGCGTCGACAGGGGATGGTATGGCTACACCTTC. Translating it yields CASSVDRGWYGYTF.

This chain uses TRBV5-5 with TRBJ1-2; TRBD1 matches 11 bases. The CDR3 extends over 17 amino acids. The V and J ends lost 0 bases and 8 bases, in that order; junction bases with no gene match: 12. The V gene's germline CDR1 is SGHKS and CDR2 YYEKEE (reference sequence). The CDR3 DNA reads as TGTGCCAGCAGCTTGGAGCCGGGGACAGGGGGGCTAAGGGGCTACACCTTC. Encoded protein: CASSLEPGTGGLRGYTF.

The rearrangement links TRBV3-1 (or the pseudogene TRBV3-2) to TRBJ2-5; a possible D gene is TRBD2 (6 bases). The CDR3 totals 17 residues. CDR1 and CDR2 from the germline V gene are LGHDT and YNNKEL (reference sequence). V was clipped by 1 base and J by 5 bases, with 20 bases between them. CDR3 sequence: CASSQGLGPGGVETQYF. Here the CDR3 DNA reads TGTGCCAGCAGCCAAGGCCTTGGTCCCGGGGGAGTGGAGACCCAGTACTTC.

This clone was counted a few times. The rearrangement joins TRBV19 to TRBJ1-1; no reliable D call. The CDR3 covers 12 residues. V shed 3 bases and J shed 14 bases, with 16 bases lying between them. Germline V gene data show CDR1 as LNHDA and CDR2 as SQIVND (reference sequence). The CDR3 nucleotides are TGTGCCAGTAGTATCGAACCCGGAGGACGGTTCTTT. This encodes CASSIEPGGRFF.